This T cell receptor (beta chain) was recovered during a study of T cells after posttransplantation cyclophosphamide (TCRdb year 2016). Looking at the study overall: The study tracked T cell repertoire reconstitution by TRB sequencing after myeloablative bone marrow transplantation using posttransplantation cyclophosphamide as GVHD prophylaxis. Public TRB sequences were compared against a database of over 3,600 sequences linked to responses to pathogens, tumor antigens, self-antigens and alloantigens. Antigen receptor sequencing was done on samples from some 40 PTCy-treated patients and from under 20 related bone marrow donors of those patients. Blood from all 35 or so PTCy patients with 1-year posttransplant specimens was subjected to TRB sequencing. In 3 patients, up to roughly 3 additional blood samples taken between 2 and 5.2 years after transplant also underwent TRB sequencing, as did pretransplant blood from 4 patients. Because TRA and TRB clonality correlated tightly in 10 or so samples, later TCR analyses were limited to TRB.

The treatment or condition label of this sample denotes: high-dose cyclophosphamide on days +3 and +4 as single-agent GVHD prophylaxis. Patients in the PTCy group got busulfan and fludarabine conditioning, a marrow graft from a related or unrelated donor, and cyclophosphamide on days +3 and +4. The PTCy-treated patients were enrolled in a prospective multi-institutional clinical trial. Mononuclear cells from peripheral blood and bone marrow were separated by Ficoll-Hypaque density centrifugation and then cryopreserved. This clone is a singleton in its sample. No cognate antigen has been identified for it. No per-base quality is available; no much larger clone lies one base away. Measured from the cysteine to the phenylalanine, the CDR3 is 14 residues long. Only CDR3 DNA remains: 42 bases, in frame from the first base. Sequences MNHNS (CDR1) and SASEGT (CDR2) are obtained from the germline V gene. The germline V and J ends show losses of 6 bases and 1 base respectively, and no gene match explains 3 bases of the junction.

General conclusions and limits of the study: Across 45 or so patients, TRB clonality was highly associated with recipient CMV seropositivity and CMV reactivation, and PTCy diversity was similar to diversity in CNI/methotrexate controls. The TRB repertoires of T cells infiltrating skin or the GI tract showed only limited overlap with the TRB repertoires found in blood. Donor-recipient similarity was low at 1-2 months but rose over the first year, and later blood repertoires were often dominated by donor CD8+ memory clones.

Genomic DNA was used for TRB sequencing, which was performed with the immunoSEQ assay at survey resolution or with the hsTCRB kit. The original methods were these. The immunoSEQ software handled initial read processing, and the LymphoSeq R package was used for repertoire analyses. Clonality was computed as 1 minus normalized Shannon entropy, and a Gini coefficient was also calculated for each TRB dataset. Phenotypes of unsorted samples were inferred by mapping TRB sequences from sorted subsets of the recipient or donor onto the same recipient's unsorted samples. TCRdb's version of the immuneACCESS table is confined to in-frame rearrangements and falls short of the full clone set. An unresolved V gene accounts for under half of the shortfall where checked; the remainder is of unknown origin. V, J and clone size derive from that table, while D and trimming were established from the DNA sequence. For this sample the table gives some 19,000 clones, of which 74% were detected only once. 25% to 30% of the sample comes from the top ten.

The chain links TRBV6-1 with TRBJ1-2; the central 9 bases match TRBD1. Sequencing used PBMCs, obtained after an allogeneic stem cell transplant with post-transplant cyclophosphamide. This TCR was sampled from a male patient in his thirties who received an allogeneic stem cell transplant from a related donor, was CMV-positive, and had acute GVHD only. Some T cells may originate with the graft donor following a transplant. The DNA sequence is TGTGCCAGCAGGCGGACAGGGGTTAACTATGGCTACACCTTC. Translated, this is CASRRTGVNYGYTF.